The clone carrying this T cell receptor (beta chain) appeared many times. The antigen is unknown. TCRdb ran MiXCR on the 5' RACE reads and lists one entry per CDR3 protein. The sample yields 400,000 or so distinct CDR3 sequences, 15% to 25% seen once. Germline V gene sequence: CDR1 DFQATT, CDR2 SNEGSKA (reference sequence). The CDR3 loop spans 14 amino acids. V shed 3 bases and J shed 6 bases, with 14 bases lying between them. The sample is drawn from a study of T-cell memory formation after mild COVID-19. Study conclusions and caveats: Later expanders leaned toward CD4+, whereas clones contracting from day 15 to 85 were balanced CD4/CD8.

The genes are TRBV20-1 and TRBJ2-2; no clear D. The clonotype was recovered from an adult woman who had mild COVID-19 (a few samples of this study predate the infection). Cell type and time point are not known. Sample: PBMCs or a T cell subset sorted from them (not recorded which). CDR3 bases: TGCAGTGCTAGTGCGCTAGTGTCGGCCGGGGAGCTGTTTTTT. Protein: CSASALVSAGELFF.